A selection of T cell receptor beta chains follows, all from one sample in a study of cytomegalovirus exposure and HLA in healthy donors. Sequencing was performed with immunoSEQ multiplex PCR; in TCRdb, only in-frame clones are kept and a portion is missing. Its table records fewer than 70,000 clones. Sequencing was carried out using PBMCs. The receptors originated from a man younger than 45 in good health and CMV-seropositive. Both conserved end residues are trimmed from each CDR3. The order of the fields is CDR3 protein, J gene, V gene.

ATSTGSPEETQY,TRBJ2-5,TRBV15
ASSLGLAPDNEQF,TRBJ2-1,TRBV6-6
ASSIILADYNEQF,TRBJ2-1,TRBV19
AISDRVDEQY,TRBJ2-7,TRBV10-3
ASTQGGVGTDTQY,TRBJ2-3,TRBV2
AWSLRESSYEQY,TRBJ2-7,TRBV30
ASSWGDGDEQY,TRBJ2-7,TRBV7-9
ASSHPGAGGETQY,TRBJ2-5,TRBV5-1
ASSYDGTYEQY,TRBJ2-7,TRBV4-1
ASSERRQGAGELF,TRBJ2-2,TRBV6-1
ASSQRGLAGVYEQF,TRBJ2-1,TRBV4-2
ASSLVPGLYEQY,TRBJ2-7,TRBV5-5
ASSQVYAARRQETQY,TRBJ2-5,TRBV4-1
ASSWTGPGDEQY,TRBJ2-7,TRBV19
ASSSTGGGQPQH,TRBJ1-5,TRBV5-1
ASSWGGLSAYEQY,TRBJ2-7,TRBV14
AGQGGTEAF,TRBJ1-1,TRBV28
ATSRDRVGGYEQY,TRBJ2-7,TRBV15
ASSLRWGVDTQY,TRBJ2-3,TRBV7-8
ASSLEQGEAAF,TRBJ1-1,TRBV5-1
ASSPSEGAYGYT,TRBJ1-2,TRBV7-9
ASSRGTGGEGTEAF,TRBJ1-1,TRBV5-1
AWTGLAETQY,TRBJ2-5,TRBV30
ASSEVQQVNIQY,TRBJ2-4,TRBV2
ASSQDGSAGVGNTIY,TRBJ1-3,TRBV4-2
ASSLFVGRNTEAF,TRBJ1-1,TRBV11-2